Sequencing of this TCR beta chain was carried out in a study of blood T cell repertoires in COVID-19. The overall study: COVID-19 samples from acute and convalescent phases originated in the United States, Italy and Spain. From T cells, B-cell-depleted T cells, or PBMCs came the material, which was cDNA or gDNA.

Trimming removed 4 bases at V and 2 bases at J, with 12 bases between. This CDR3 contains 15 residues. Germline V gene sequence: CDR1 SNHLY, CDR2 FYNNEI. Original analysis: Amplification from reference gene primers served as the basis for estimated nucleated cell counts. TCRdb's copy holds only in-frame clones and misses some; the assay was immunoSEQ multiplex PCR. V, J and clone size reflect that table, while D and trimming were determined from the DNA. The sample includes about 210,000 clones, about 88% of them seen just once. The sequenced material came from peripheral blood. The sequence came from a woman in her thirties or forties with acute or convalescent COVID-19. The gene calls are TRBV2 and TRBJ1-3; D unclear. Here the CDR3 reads CASSVERSAGNTIYF. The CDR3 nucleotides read TGTGCCAGCAGTGTCGAGCGTTCGGCTGGAAACACCATATATTTT. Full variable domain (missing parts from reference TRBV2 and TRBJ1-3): EPEVTQTPSHQVTQMGQEVILRCVPISNHLYFYWYRQILGQKVEFLVSFYNNEISEKSEIFDDQFSVERPDGSNFTLKIRSTKLEDSAMYFCASSVERSAGNTIYFGEGSWLTVV.